This T cell receptor beta chain appears in the sequencing data of a study of T cell clonality in common variable immunodeficiency. Deletions cut 4 bases from V and 4 bases from J, with 14 bases between. This CDR3 is built from 15 residues. Germline loops: CDR1 SGHRS, CDR2 YFSETQ. CVID and control samples used equivalent genomic DNA input. Profiled with immunoSEQ multiplex PCR; TCRdb holds only in-frame clones, not every one. There are 35,000 to 50,000 clones in the sample, none observed a single time. The table lists this clone with many counts. Read sequence stops 3 residues before the CDR3 end, and the germline J gene provides the missing end.

This TCR was recovered from a person aged 18 to 70 in good health. This rearrangement joins TRBV5-1 to TRBJ2-2; D may match TRBD1 or TRBD2 (5 bases each). The specimen sequenced was peripheral blood mononuclear cells. This CDR3 is CASSPTAGSTGELFF. The DNA read from the CDR3 is TGCGCCAGCAGCCCCACGGCAGGGAGCACCGGGGAG.